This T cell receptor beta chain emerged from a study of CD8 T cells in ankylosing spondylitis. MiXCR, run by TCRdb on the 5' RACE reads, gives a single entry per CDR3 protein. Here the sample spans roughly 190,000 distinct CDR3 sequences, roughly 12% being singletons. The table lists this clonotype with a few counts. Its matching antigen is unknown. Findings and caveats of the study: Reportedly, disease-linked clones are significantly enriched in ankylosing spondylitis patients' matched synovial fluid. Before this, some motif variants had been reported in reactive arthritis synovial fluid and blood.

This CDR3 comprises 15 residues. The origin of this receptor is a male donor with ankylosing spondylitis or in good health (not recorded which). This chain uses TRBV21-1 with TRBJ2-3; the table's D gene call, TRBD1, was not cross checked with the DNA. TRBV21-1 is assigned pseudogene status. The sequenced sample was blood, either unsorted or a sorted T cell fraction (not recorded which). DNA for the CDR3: TGTGCCAGCACCTCGAGGTTGGGGGCAGGAGATACGCAGTATTTT. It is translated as CASTSRLGAGDTQYF.